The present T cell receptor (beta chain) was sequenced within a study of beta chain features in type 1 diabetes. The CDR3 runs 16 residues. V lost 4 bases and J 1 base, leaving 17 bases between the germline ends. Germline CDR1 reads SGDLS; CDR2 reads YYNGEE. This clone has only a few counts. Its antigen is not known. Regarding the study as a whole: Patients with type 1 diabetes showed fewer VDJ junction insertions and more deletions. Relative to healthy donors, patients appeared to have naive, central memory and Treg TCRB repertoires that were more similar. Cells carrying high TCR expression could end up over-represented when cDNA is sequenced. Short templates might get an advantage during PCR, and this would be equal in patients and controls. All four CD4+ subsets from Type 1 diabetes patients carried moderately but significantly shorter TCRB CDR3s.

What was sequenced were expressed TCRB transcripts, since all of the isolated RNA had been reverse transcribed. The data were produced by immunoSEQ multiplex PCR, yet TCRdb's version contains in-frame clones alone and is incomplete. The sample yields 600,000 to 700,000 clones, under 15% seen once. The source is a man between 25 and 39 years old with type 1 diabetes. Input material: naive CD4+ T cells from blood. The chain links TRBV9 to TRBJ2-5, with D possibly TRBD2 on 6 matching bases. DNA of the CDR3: TGTGCCAGCAGCCGTACCGAAGGACTAATCCAAGAGACCCAGTACTTC. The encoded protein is CASSRTEGLIQETQYF. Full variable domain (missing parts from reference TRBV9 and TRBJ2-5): DSGVTQTPKHLITATGQRVTLRCSPRSGDLSVYWYQQSLDQGLQFLIQYYNGEERAKGNILERFSAQQFPDLHSELNLSSLELGDSALYFCASSRTEGLIQETQYFGPGTRLLVL.